These 29 T cell receptor beta chains were sequenced from one sample in a study of T cells after yellow fever vaccination. TCRdb re-called the 5' RACE reads with MiXCR, one entry per CDR3 protein. The table records about 320,000 distinct CDR3 sequences, 12% of them present only once. This sample comprised CD4+ T cells sorted from PBMCs, obtained 15 days after the yellow fever booster vaccination. Every receptor here comes from a man between 18 and 35 years old who received the YFV17D yellow fever vaccine.

This clonotype has a handful of counts. The V and J genes are TRBV6-4 and TRBJ1-2, with TRBD1 matching 8 bases. J was trimmed by 7 bases and V by 5 bases; bases with no gene match: 6. The CDR3 runs 13 residues. The V gene's germline CDR1 is MRHNA and CDR2 SNTAGT. CDR3 region: CASSSTGAGGYTF. Here the CDR3 DNA reads TGTGCCAGCAGTTCGACAGGGGCCGGTGGCTACACCTTC.

The chain uses TRBV15 and TRBJ2-2; TRBD2 aligns across 7 bases. Per germline, CDR1 LNHNV and CDR2 YYDKDF (reference sequence). Trimming took 1 base from V and 4 from J; bases not matched to a gene: 6. This CDR3 spans 16 amino acids. The CDR3 loop is CATSRVRGEGTGELFF. The CDR3 DNA reads as TGTGCCACCAGCAGAGTACGGGGGGAGGGCACCGGGGAGCTGTTTTTT.

This clonotype was counted ten times or more. This chain joins TRBV1 and TRBJ2-3. TRBV1 is a pseudogene segment. The CDR3 is 14 residues long. The CDR3 nucleotides read TGCACCAGCAGCCAAGATCCCGCGGCAGATACGCAGTATTTT. This encodes CTSSQDPAADTQYF.

This rearrangement joins TRBV20-1 to TRBJ1-2; D not resolved. V lost 6 bases and J lost 8, with 10 bases in between. CDR1 and CDR2 from the germline V gene are DFQATT and SNEGSKA (reference sequence). The CDR3 extends over 10 amino acids. The DNA of the CDR3 is TGCAGTGCGGGCGGGGTAGGCTACACCTTC. Translation gives CSAGGVGYTF.

The chain is built from TRBV7-2 and TRBJ1-2, with 7 bases aligning to TRBD1. Germline CDR1 and CDR2: SGHTA and FQGNSA. CDR3 length equals 14 residues. V dropped 5 bases and J dropped 8; count of bases not matched to a gene: 11. The CDR3 DNA sequence: TGTGCCAGCAGCCCTACGGAGAGGGGGCAAGGCTACACCTTC. Translated: CASSPTERGQGYTF.

V and J are TRBV4-2 and TRBJ1-1, with no clear D. This CDR3 is 15 amino acids long. Deletions cut 5 bases from V and 1 base from J, with 14 bases between. CDR1 LGHNA and CDR2 YNFKEQ come from the germline V gene. The CDR3 sequence is CASSASAGRNTEAFF. Written as DNA, the CDR3 is TGTGCCAGCAGCGCCTCCGCGGGTCGGAACACTGAAGCTTTCTTT.

This clonotype was recorded a few times. This sequence joins TRBV12-5 and TRBJ1-5; D may be TRBD1 (6 bases). V dropped 8 bases and J dropped 9 bases, with 14 bases sitting between them. Germline assignment: CDR1 LGHNT and CDR2 FRNRAP. The CDR3 spans 12 residues. The CDR3: CASQGPGGPQHF. The CDR3, as DNA: TGTGCTAGTCAGGGGCCCGGGGGGCCCCAGCATTTT.

Ten or more counts support this clonotype. The J gene is TRBJ2-1, the V gene TRBV5-1; D possibly corresponds to TRBD2 (6 bases). The CDR3 covers 17 residues. The germline CDR1 and CDR2 sequences are SGHRS and YFSETQ. Trimming removed 3 bases at V and 0 bases at J, with 16 bases between. As DNA, the CDR3 is TGCGCCAGCAGCTCCGCCGGCGGGACTTACTCCTACAATGAGCAGTTCTTC. This encodes CASSSAGGTYSYNEQFF.

In its sample, this clonotype was seen a few times. V usage is TRBV9 and J usage is TRBJ2-6; D might be TRBD2 (5 bases). Germline CDR1 SGDLS, CDR2 YYNGEE. This CDR3 region has 14 residues. The V end lost 0 bases, the J end lost 6 bases, and 7 bases lay between the germline ends. The CDR3, as DNA: TGTGCCAGCAGCGTAGGAGGGTTGGCCAACGTCCTGACTTTC. This codes for CASSVGGLANVLTF.

This chain uses TRBV5-1 with TRBJ2-2, with TRBD2 identical over 7 bases. The ends lost 2 bases at V and 3 bases at J; junction bases unmatched: 4. The CDR3 spans 15 residues. Germline V gene data show CDR1 as SGHRS and CDR2 as YFSETQ. The CDR3: CASSLTAGHTGELFF. The CDR3 DNA reads TGCGCCAGCAGCTTAACAGCGGGGCACACCGGGGAGCTGTTTTTT.

This clonotype was recorded a few times. CDR3 nucleotides: TGTGCCAGCAGCTATCTTACAGGGTTCTCTGGGGCCAACGTCCTGACTTTC. This gives the protein CASSYLTGFSGANVLTF. The chain couples TRBV28 to TRBJ2-6; weak D call: TRBD1 (6 bases). CDR1 and CDR2 from the germline V gene are MDHEN and SYDVKM. Trimming stripped 6 bases from V and 0 bases from J, with 15 bases between. The CDR3 has 17 residues.

The gene calls are TRBV6-5 and TRBJ2-7; perhaps TRBD1 as D (6 bases). Germline V gives CDR1 MNHEY, CDR2 SVGAGI. The CDR3 extends over 13 amino acids. V gave up 5 bases and J gave up 9 bases, with 17 bases separating them. The CDR3 DNA reads as TGTGCCAGCAGTGCGGCACAGGGTTCGAGGCAGTACGTC. Translating gives CASSAAQGSRQYV.

V and J are TRBV4-3 and TRBJ2-3, with 12 positions matching TRBD2. Germline trimming cut 3 bases from V and 5 bases from J; bases unmatched to any gene: 9. The germline gives CDR1 LGHNA, CDR2 YSLEER. CDR3 length equals 17 residues. DNA for the CDR3: TGCGCCAGCAGCCAGGATGATCCGGGACTAGCGGGAGATACGCAGTATTTT. Protein: CASSQDDPGLAGDTQYF.

The rearrangement joins TRBV12-3 or TRBV12-4 to TRBJ1-1; TRBD1 might be the D (5 bases). The CDR3 spans 14 residues. V dropped 7 bases and J dropped 3 bases, with 15 bases sitting between them. The chain's CDR3 is CASTPQGPYTEAFF. The CDR3 bases are TGTGCCAGCACCCCCCAGGGTCCCTACACTGAAGCTTTCTTT.

This clonotype was counted many times. This chain uses TRBV12-3 or TRBV12-4 with TRBJ2-7; D gene unclear. The CDR3 contains 16 residues. The ends were cut back, 1 base at V and 0 bases at J, with 13 bases in the middle. CDR3 amino acids: CASSLGSETFSYEQYF. CDR3 DNA sequence: TGTGCCAGCAGTTTAGGGTCTGAAACATTCTCCTACGAGCAGTACTTC.

Many counts were recorded for this clonotype. The gene calls are TRBV5-1 and TRBJ2-7, with D possibly TRBD1 on 5 matching bases. The CDR3 runs 17 residues. Trimming stripped 0 bases from V and 2 bases from J, with 18 bases between. Germline CDR1 reads SGHRS; CDR2 reads YFSETQ. The CDR3: CASSLGCKGSSPYEQYV. The DNA for the CDR3 is TGCGCCAGCAGCTTGGGGTGTAAGGGGTCCTCCCCCTACGAGCAGTACGTC.

This chain links TRBV18 with TRBJ2-7; 7 nucleotides match TRBD1. V shed 3 bases, J shed 3 bases, and the junction held 8 bases outside the gene matches. CDR1 is KGHSH, CDR2 LQKENI, per germline. The CDR3 contains 15 residues. Written as DNA, the CDR3 is TGTGCCAGCTCACCCACCCCCCAGGGGGACTACGAGCAGTACGTC. Translated, it gives CASSPTPQGDYEQYV.

This clonotype was seen a few times. The V call is TRBV12-3 or TRBV12-4, the J call TRBJ2-5; perhaps TRBD2 as D (7 bases). The ends were cut back, 7 bases at V and 5 bases at J, with 17 bases in the middle. The CDR3 has 14 amino acids. CDR3 sequence (DNA): TGTGCCAGCACTCTACGGGGGGCGGGGGAGACCCAGTACTTC. Translated, it gives CASTLRGAGETQYF.

V usage is TRBV24-1 and J usage is TRBJ2-2, with 8 bases that match TRBD1. In germline, CDR1 is KGHDR, CDR2 SFDVKD. V trimming: 3 bases; J trimming: 6 bases; junction bases outside the gene matches: 5. The CDR3 sequence is 15 residues long. CDR3 sequence reads: CATSDQGARAGELFF. In nucleotides, the CDR3 is TGTGCCACCAGTGATCAGGGGGCGAGGGCCGGGGAGCTGTTTTTT.

This sequence joins TRBV5-5 and TRBJ2-1; D is possibly TRBD1 (7 bases). This CDR3 has 16 amino acids. The V gene lost 2 bases and the J gene lost 0 bases, with 12 bases spanning the gap. Looked up from germline, CDR1 is SGHKS and CDR2 is YYEKEE (reference sequence). The CDR3 sequence is CASSFWRGPSYNEQFF. CDR3 coding DNA: TGTGCCAGCAGCTTTTGGAGGGGGCCCTCCTACAATGAGCAGTTCTTC. Full variable domain (outside the CDR3, taken from reference TRBV5-5 and TRBJ2-1): DAGVTQSPTHLIKTRGQQVTLRCSPISGHKSVSWYQQVLGQGPQFIFQYYEKEERGRGNFPDRFSARQFPNYSSELNVNALLLGDSALYLCASSFWRGPSYNEQFFGPGTRLTVL.

The chain employs TRBV12-3 or TRBV12-4 and TRBJ1-2; a possible D gene is TRBD1 (5 bases). This CDR3 has 12 amino acids. Trimming pared 5 bases from V and 5 bases from J, leaving 9 bases between. The CDR3 loop reads CASSATAYGYTF. CDR3 bases: TGTGCCAGCAGTGCGACAGCTTATGGCTACACCTTC.

This clonotype occurred many times. DNA for the CDR3: TGTGCCAGCAGCTTAGACCAAACCACAGATACGCAGTATTTT. Translated: CASSLDQTTDTQYF. V gene TRBV7-9 combines with J gene TRBJ2-3; no clear D. The V gene's germline CDR1 is SEHNR and CDR2 FQNEAQ (reference sequence). Trimming stripped 1 base from V and 2 bases from J, with 7 bases between. The CDR3 consists of 14 residues. The whole variable domain, remainder taken from reference TRBV7-9 and TRBJ2-3, is DTGVSQNPRHKITKRGQNVTFRCDPISEHNRLYWYRQTLGQGPEFLTYFQNEAQLEKSRLLSDRFSAERPKGSFSTLEIQRTEQGDSAMYLCASSLDQTTDTQYFGPGTRLTVL.

The chain recombines TRBV20-1 with TRBJ1-6, with TRBD1 matching 7 bases. Germline V gene data show CDR1 as DFQATT and CDR2 as SNEGSKA (reference sequence). The ends lost 6 bases at V and 7 bases at J; junction bases unmatched: 9. The CDR3 is made up of 14 amino acids. As DNA, the CDR3 is TGCAGTGCGGCACAGGGGAGAGGCAATTCACCCCTCCACTTT. Translating it yields CSAAQGRGNSPLHF.

This clonotype was found a few times. The rearrangement uses TRBV9 and TRBJ1-1, with D possibly being TRBD1 (5 bases). Trimming took off 4 bases at V and 2 bases at J, with 15 bases between the two ends. CDR3 length: 15 amino acids. Germline CDR1 and CDR2: SGDLS and YYNGEE. The CDR3 sequence: CASSPSAGQNTEAFF. CDR3 nucleotide sequence: TGTGCCAGCAGCCCGAGTGCGGGGCAAAACACTGAAGCTTTCTTT.

This clonotype was detected many times. The rearrangement joins TRBV28 to TRBJ2-1; 9 bases are a match to TRBD2. Looked up from germline, CDR1 is MDHEN and CDR2 is SYDVKM. With V trimmed by 3 bases and J by 8 bases, 5 bases remained unmatched. The CDR3 spans 14 residues. The CDR3 region has the DNA TGTGCCAGCAGTTTGGGCGGGGGGGCCTATGAGCAGTTCTTC. It yields the protein CASSLGGGAYEQFF. Combining the CDR3 with reference TRBV28 and TRBJ2-1 gives the whole variable domain DVKVTQSSRYLVKRTGEKVFLECVQDMDHENMFWYRQDPGLGLRLIYFSYDVKMKEKGDIPEGYSVSREKKERFSLILESASTNQTSMYLCASSLGGGAYEQFFGPGTRLTVL.

This clonotype was seen only a few times. The CDR3 loop is CASSLWGAGTDTQYF. The CDR3, as DNA: TGCGCCAGCAGTCTTTGGGGCGCTGGCACAGATACGCAGTATTTT. The J gene is TRBJ2-3, the V gene TRBV5-1; maybe TRBD1 (5 bases). CDR3 size: 15 residues. The germline gives CDR1 SGHRS, CDR2 YFSETQ. The V end lost 5 bases, the J end lost 1 base, and 14 bases lay between the germline ends.

The rearrangement uses TRBV6-5 and TRBJ2-7; the match to TRBD1 covers 7 bases. Germline assignment: CDR1 MNHEY and CDR2 SVGAGI. Trimming cost V 6 bases and J 3 bases; bases outside gene matches: 8. The CDR3 length is 14 residues. The CDR3 is CASRRDRANYEQYV. CDR3 bases: TGTGCCAGCAGACGGGACAGAGCAAACTACGAGCAGTACGTC.

V is TRBV12-3 or TRBV12-4 and J is TRBJ1-3, with D possibly TRBD1 on 5 matching bases. Trimming left V 3 bases short and J 5 bases short, with 8 bases between. The CDR3 sequence is 13 residues long. The CDR3 DNA reads as TGTGCCAGCAGTTTCCAGGGTAGAAACACCATATATTTT. Its translation: CASSFQGRNTIYF.

Only a few counts were recorded for this clonotype. The chain couples TRBV20-1 to TRBJ2-4; no firm D call. The CDR3 is made up of 13 amino acids. Germline CDR1 is DFQATT and CDR2 is SNEGSKA (reference sequence). V was pared by 4 bases and J by 5 bases, with 12 bases between. The CDR3 protein is CSATRTGQNIQYF. The CDR3 DNA sequence: TGCAGTGCTACCCGGACCGGTCAAAACATTCAGTACTTC.